These 23 T cell receptor beta chains share one sample of origin, sequenced in a study of beta chain features in type 1 diabetes. Investigators reverse transcribed all isolated RNA, so they sequenced expressed TCRB transcripts. The protocol was immunoSEQ multiplex PCR, while the TCRdb copy is restricted to in-frame clones and leaves out a portion. The repertoire holds some 100,000 clones, with roughly 40% as singletons. The sequenced sample consisted of stem cell memory CD4+ T cells from blood. The receptors shown here come from a woman between 18 and 30 years old in good health.

About this clone itself: The same CDR3 also results from other DNA sequences found in this sample. The chain is built from TRBV5-1 and TRBJ1-1; 8 bases are a match to TRBD1. This CDR3 is 13 amino acids long. V lost 2 bases to trimming and J lost 5 bases; unmatched junction nucleotides: 2. Germline assignment: CDR1 SGHRS and CDR2 YFSETQ. The CDR3 DNA is TGCGCCAGCAGCTTCACAGGGGGAACTGAAGCTTTCTTT. It codes for CASSFTGGTEAFF.

V and J are TRBV19 and TRBJ1-5, with D possibly matching TRBD1 (6 bases). Germline lookup yields CDR1 LNHDA and CDR2 SQIVND (reference sequence). Trimming removed 5 bases from V and 4 bases from J, with 9 bases in between. The CDR3 totals 13 residues. The CDR3 region is CASSLQGNQPQHF. CDR3 nucleotides: TGTGCCAGTAGTCTTCAGGGGAATCAGCCCCAGCATTTT. Looking up the rest from reference TRBV19 and TRBJ1-5 gives the full variable domain: DGGITQSPKYLFRKEGQNVTLSCEQNLNHDAMYWYRQDPGQGLRLIYYSQIVNDFQKGDIAEGYSVSREKKESFPLTVTSAQKNPTAFYLCASSLQGNQPQHFGDGTRLSIL.

The chain has TRBV19 and TRBJ2-1, with 7 bases matching TRBD2. Germline CDR1 reads LNHDA; CDR2 reads SQIVND (reference sequence). V shed 3 bases, J shed 7 bases, and the junction held 6 bases outside the gene matches. CDR3 length: 14 amino acids. CDR3 region: CASSIRGLPNEQFF. The CDR3 DNA reads as TGTGCCAGTAGTATTCGGGGACTACCAAATGAGCAGTTCTTC.

The chain has TRBV12-5 and TRBJ2-7; TRBD1 agrees at 8 bases. CDR1 LGHNT and CDR2 FRNRAP come from the germline V gene. The CDR3 length is 16 residues. Unmatched junction bases numbered 7, after V lost 0 bases and J lost 3 bases. The CDR3 bases are TGTGCTAGTGGTTTGGTACGAGGGACAGGCTTCTACGAGCAGTACTTC. Translation: CASGLVRGTGFYEQYF.

The CDR3 is CATSRIQGAYEQYF. The CDR3 coding sequence is TGTGCCACCAGCAGAATTCAGGGCGCCTACGAGCAGTACTTC. J is TRBJ2-7 and V is TRBV15, with D maybe TRBD1 (5 bases). Trimming pared 2 bases from V and 2 bases from J, leaving 10 bases between. Germline V lookup: CDR1 LNHNV, CDR2 YYDKDF (reference sequence). This CDR3 is 14 amino acids long.

The gene calls are TRBV7-3 and TRBJ2-6; unclear D gene. The V gene lost 1 base and the J gene lost 2 bases, with 12 bases spanning the gap. The germline CDR1 and CDR2 sequences are SGHTA and FQGTGA. CDR3 length: 17 amino acids. The CDR3 region is CASSLRAERTGANVLTF. CDR3 bases: TGTGCCAGCAGCTTAAGGGCTGAAAGGACTGGGGCCAACGTCCTGACTTTC.

This chain links TRBV13 with TRBJ2-7; the D gene is possibly TRBD2 (6 bases). Deletions cut 8 bases from V and 7 bases from J, with 15 bases between. This CDR3 contains 12 residues. The germline CDR1 and CDR2 sequences are PRHDT and FYEKMQ (reference sequence). CDR3 DNA: TGTGCCAGCTCTCGACCCCGGGGGGAGCAGTACTTC. Its protein product is CASSRPRGEQYF.

This clone came up a few times. The chain employs TRBV5-5 and TRBJ2-1; D is perhaps TRBD2 (6 bases). CDR1 is SGHKS and CDR2 is YYEKEE in the germline V gene (reference sequence). V lost 4 bases, J lost 4 bases, and 21 bases lay in between. The CDR3 covers 17 residues. The CDR3 nucleotides are TGTGCCAGCAGCAACTCTGGTGCAGGCGGGGTATACAATGAGCAGTTCTTC. Its protein product is CASSNSGAGGVYNEQFF. Using reference TRBV5-5 and TRBJ2-1 for the parts outside the CDR3, the full variable domain is DAGVTQSPTHLIKTRGQQVTLRCSPISGHKSVSWYQQVLGQGPQFIFQYYEKEERGRGNFPDRFSARQFPNYSSELNVNALLLGDSALYLCASSNSGAGGVYNEQFFGPGTRLTVL.

This clone turned up a few times. This chain links TRBV28 with TRBJ1-1; no clear D gene. Trimming removed 4 bases at V and 0 bases at J, with 6 bases between. The CDR3 sequence is 13 residues long. Germline V CDR1 and CDR2: MDHEN, SYDVKM. The CDR3 nucleotides are TGTGCCAGCAGTTCCAGGTTGAACACTGAAGCTTTCTTT. Its protein is CASSSRLNTEAFF.

This clone was picked up a small number of times. This chain connects TRBV2 to TRBJ2-1; D unclear. The germline V gene encodes CDR1 SNHLY and CDR2 FYNNEI. This CDR3 region has 13 residues. Trimming left V 2 bases short and J 2 bases short, with 4 bases between. The CDR3 here is CASSENTYNEQFF. The CDR3 region has the DNA TGTGCCAGCAGTGAAAACACCTACAATGAGCAGTTCTTC.

This clone has more than one count but fewer than ten. The V call is TRBV5-1, the J call TRBJ2-1; weak D call: TRBD2 (6 bases). V shed 4 bases and J shed 3 bases, with 8 bases lying between them. Germline V CDR1 and CDR2: SGHRS, YFSETQ. The CDR3 is 13 amino acids. In nucleotides, the CDR3 is TGCGCCAGCAGCGGGGACTTCTACAATGAGCAGTTCTTC. Translation: CASSGDFYNEQFF.

The rearrangement links TRBV6-1 to TRBJ2-1; 7 bases match TRBD1. The CDR3 sequence is 13 residues long. Germline V lookup: CDR1 MNHNS, CDR2 SASEGT. V lost 10 bases, J lost 5 bases, and 8 bases stayed unmatched. DNA of the CDR3: TGTGCCACCGGGACAGCAAGAAACAATGAGCAGTTCTTC. This encodes CATGTARNNEQFF.

The chain links TRBV7-3 to TRBJ2-1, with D uncertain. Germline V gene data show CDR1 as SGHTA and CDR2 as FQGTGA. V was pared by 5 bases and J by 5 bases, with 10 bases between. The CDR3 has 13 amino acids. CDR3 sequence (DNA): TGTGCCAGCAGCCCGGTGGGCCACAATGAGCAGTTCTTC. This translates into CASSPVGHNEQFF.

To note about this clone: The same CDR3 can be traced to other DNA sequences in this sample. The chain has TRBV5-1 and TRBJ2-7; TRBD2 is a possible D gene (5 bases). The CDR3 loop spans 12 amino acids. Per germline, CDR1 SGHRS and CDR2 YFSETQ. V dropped 4 bases and J dropped 3 bases, with 8 bases sitting between them. CDR3 DNA: TGCGCCAGCAGCGGGAGAGGCTACGAGCAGTACTTC. Protein sequence: CASSGRGYEQYF. The full variable domain, rest sourced from reference TRBV5-1 and TRBJ2-7, is KAGVTQTPRYLIKTRGQQVTLSCSPISGHRSVSWYQQTPGQGLQFLFEYFSETQRNKGNFPGRFSGRQFSNSRSEMNVSTLELGDSALYLCASSGRGYEQYFGPGTRLTVT.

The chain employs TRBV7-2 and TRBJ2-5; D may be TRBD2 (6 bases). CDR3 length equals 14 residues. The V end lost 5 bases, the J end lost 1 base, and 11 bases lay between the germline ends. Germline V lookup: CDR1 SGHTA, CDR2 FQGNSA. For the CDR3, the DNA is TGTGCCAGCAGCCCCTGGGAGGTCCAAGAGACCCAGTACTTC. Translating gives CASSPWEVQETQYF.

The CDR3 sequence is CASRELAGPTYNEQFF. CDR3 sequence (DNA): TGTGCCAGCCGTGAGCTAGCGGGTCCCACCTACAATGAGCAGTTCTTC. The genes are TRBV6-7 and TRBJ2-1, with 8 nucleotides matching TRBD2. TRBV6-7 is an ORF, and what it does is uncertain. The trim removed 8 bases at V and 2 bases at J, leaving 11 bases unmatched. This CDR3 comprises 16 residues.

The J gene is TRBJ2-7, the V gene TRBV7-9, with a weak D call TRBD2 (5 bases). Germline V CDR1 and CDR2: SEHNR, FQNEAQ (reference sequence). V lost 6 bases to trimming and J lost 5 bases, with 20 bases between them. The CDR3 length is 15 residues. For the CDR3, the DNA is TGTGCCAGCAGACCAGTCGGGCCTAGCCGGAACGAGCAGTACTTC. Translated: CASRPVGPSRNEQYF.

This clone was observed a few times. The V and J genes are TRBV29-1 and TRBJ1-2, with TRBD1 as a possible D gene (5 bases). This CDR3 has 14 amino acids. Germline assignment: CDR1 SQVTM and CDR2 ANQGSEA. The V end lost 1 base, the J end lost 3 bases, and 12 bases lay between the germline ends. The chain's CDR3 is CSVEGEGADYGYTF. CDR3 DNA: TGCAGCGTTGAAGGGGAAGGGGCTGACTATGGCTACACCTTC.

This rearrangement joins TRBV4-1 to TRBJ2-7, with TRBD1 matching over 8 bases. Germline-derived CDR1 and CDR2 are MGHRA and YSYEKL. V dropped 0 bases and J dropped 4; count of bases not matched to a gene: 2. The CDR3 consists of 14 residues. The CDR3 nucleotides are TGCGCCAGCAGCCAAGACTGGACAGGGTACGAGCAGTACTTC. Residues: CASSQDWTGYEQYF.

This clone has only a few counts. V is TRBV4-3 and J is TRBJ2-7, with 9 bases fitting TRBD2. The CDR3 totals 15 residues. The trim removed 1 base at V and 5 bases at J, leaving 6 bases unmatched. Germline CDR1 LGHNA, CDR2 YSLEER. In DNA form, the CDR3 reads TGCGCCAGCAGCCAAGGCGCGGGAGGGAACCACGAGCAGTACTTC. Translated: CASSQGAGGNHEQYF.

The chain has TRBV5-1 and TRBJ1-2; the D gene is possibly TRBD1 (6 bases). CDR3 length equals 14 residues. In germline, CDR1 is SGHRS, CDR2 YFSETQ. V was clipped by 2 bases and J by 5 bases, with 13 bases between them. CDR3 region: CASSFGGAGYGYTF. The CDR3 nucleotides are TGCGCCAGCAGCTTTGGGGGGGCGGGATATGGCTACACCTTC.

CDR3 residues: CASSPGTGDAGANVLTF. CDR3 nucleotides: TGTGCCAGCTCACCCGGGACAGGGGATGCTGGGGCCAACGTCCTGACTTTC. The chain uses TRBV18 and TRBJ2-6; TRBD1 aligns across 10 bases. CDR3 size: 17 residues. From germline, CDR1 is KGHSH and CDR2 LQKENI. The ends lost 3 bases at V and 2 bases at J; junction bases unmatched: 4.

The rearrangement joins TRBV14 to TRBJ1-1; D remains unclear. Trimming took 4 bases from V and 5 from J, leaving 20 bases between them. The length of the CDR3 is 16 residues. From germline, CDR1 is SGHDN and CDR2 FVKESK. The chain's CDR3 is CASSLRFGGGMTEAFF. DNA of the CDR3: TGTGCCAGCAGCCTCCGATTCGGAGGTGGCATGACTGAAGCTTTCTTT.